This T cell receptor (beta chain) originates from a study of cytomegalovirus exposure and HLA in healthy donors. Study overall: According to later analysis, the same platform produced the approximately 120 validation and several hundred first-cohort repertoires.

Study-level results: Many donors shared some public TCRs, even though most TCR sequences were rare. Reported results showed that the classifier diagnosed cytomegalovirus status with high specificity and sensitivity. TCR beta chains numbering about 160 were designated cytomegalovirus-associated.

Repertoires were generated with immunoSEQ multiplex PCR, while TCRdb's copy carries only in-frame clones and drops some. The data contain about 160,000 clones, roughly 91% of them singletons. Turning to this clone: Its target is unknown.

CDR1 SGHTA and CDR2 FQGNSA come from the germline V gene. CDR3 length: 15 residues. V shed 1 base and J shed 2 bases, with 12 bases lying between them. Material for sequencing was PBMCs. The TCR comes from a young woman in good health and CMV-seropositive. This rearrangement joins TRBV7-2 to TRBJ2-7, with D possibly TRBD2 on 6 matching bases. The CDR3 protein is CASSLGGGMTYEQYF. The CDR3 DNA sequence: TGTGCCAGCAGCTTAGGAGGCGGGATGACCTACGAGCAGTACTTC. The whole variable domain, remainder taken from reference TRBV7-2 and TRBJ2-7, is GAGVSQSPSNKVTEKGKDVELRCDPISGHTALYWYRQSLGQGLEFLIYFQGNSAPDKSGLPSDRFSAERTGGSVSTLTIQRTQQEDSAVYLCASSLGGGMTYEQYFGPGTRLTVT.